These 5 T cell receptor beta chains were all obtained from the same sample, sequenced in a study of CD8+ T cells in alopecia areata. RNA extraction and reverse transcription yielded cDNA as sequencing template. Produced via immunoSEQ multiplex PCR; TCRdb's table is partial and in-frame only. Of just over 150,000 clones listed, 40% to 60% were seen once; the top ten hold roughly 19%. The sequences come from CD8+ T cells sorted from blood, collected at week 0. The receptors stem from a human donor with alopecia areata.

As to this clone: In the same sample, other DNA sequences code for this CDR3. Here the CDR3 DNA reads TGTGCCAGCAGTTTGGGAGAGACCCAGTACTTC. This gives the protein CASSLGETQYF. This chain joins TRBV27 and TRBJ2-5; D gene unclear. CDR1 is MNHEY and CDR2 is SMNVEV in the germline V gene (reference sequence). With 3 bases removed from V and 4 bases from J, the gap between germline ends came to 3 bases. The CDR3 extends over 11 amino acids.

The CDR3 nucleotides are TGCGCCAGCAGCACCACCCCGCAGGGATCTAGCACAGATACGCAGTATTTT. Protein: CASSTTPQGSSTDTQYF. This chain links TRBV4-1 with TRBJ2-3; the D gene is possibly TRBD1 (5 bases). The germline V gene has CDR1 MGHRA and CDR2 YSYEKL. The V end lost 5 bases, the J end lost 0 bases, and 18 bases lay between the germline ends. This CDR3 has 17 residues.

The chain combines TRBV4-1 with TRBJ2-3; unclear D gene. The CDR3 consists of 14 residues. Germline V lookup: CDR1 MGHRA, CDR2 YSYEKL. The V gene lost 0 bases and the J gene lost 0 bases, with 4 bases spanning the gap. In DNA form, the CDR3 reads TGCGCCAGCAGCCAAGAAGTTAGCACAGATACGCAGTATTTT. Protein product: CASSQEVSTDTQYF.

The rearrangement uses TRBV6-5 and TRBJ2-7; D assignment may be TRBD1 or TRBD2 (5 bases each). The V gene's germline CDR1 is MNHEY and CDR2 SVGAGI. Trimming pared 8 bases from V and 5 bases from J, leaving 16 bases between. The CDR3 runs to 13 residues. The DNA for the CDR3 is TGTGCCAGCCTCGGGGCTTTGGGGGACGAGCAGTACTTC. This codes for CASLGALGDEQYF.

V usage is TRBV27 and J usage is TRBJ2-2, with 11 bases fitting TRBD1. The CDR3 sequence is 16 residues long. The germline CDR1 and CDR2 sequences are MNHEY and SMNVEV (reference sequence). V dropped 7 bases and J dropped 6; count of bases not matched to a gene: 10. CDR3 in DNA: TGTGCCAGCACGTACCTTGGGACAGGGGGACCCGGGGAGCTGTTTTTT. Its translation: CASTYLGTGGPGELFF.